A selection of T cell receptor beta chains follows, all from one sample in a study of blood T cells in healthy people across ages. TCRdb recomputed calls from the 5' RACE reads with MiXCR, one row per CDR3 protein. The data contain 650,000 to 700,000 distinct CDR3 sequences, approximately 30% of them singletons. Sequencing was done on a sample of blood. The receptors stem from a woman of 80 years or more in good health. Each CDR3 is given without its conserved first and last residue.

>TRBV3-1
ASSQDWSLEETQY
>TRBV9
ASSVPRTEQF
>TRBV18
ASSPLAGERYNEQF
>TRBV7-3
ASGLAGVYEQY
>TRBV30
AWSVEVSGSFYGYT
>TRBV5-6
ASSFKDYEQY
>TRBV29-1
SVPDRGSNEKLF
>TRBV7-3
ASSPADRASNSPLH
>TRBV20-1
SAREGKLGSNQPQH
>TRBV9
ASSEIHLTGLSTDTQY
>TRBV7-9
ASSSARTGIGAF
>TRBV5-1
ASRLGGGPTNEKLF
>TRBV4-2
ASSQTSGRSTDTQY
>TRBV18
ASSAQIAGVLSDTQY
>TRBV10-3
AISGTAGTGELF
>TRBV6-1
ASITAGVNSPLH
>TRBV20-1
SASLAGLFGTQY
>TRBV10-3
AIMGGIYGYT